This TCR beta chain is drawn from a study of molecular identifiers for immune sequencing clone quantification. The study, taken as a whole, reports: Identical TCR molecules sharing a barcode could underestimate highly expanded clone sizes.

Methods described previously were used for bulk TCR libraries, and listed TCR primers were applied. TCRdb re-called the PCR reads with MiXCR, one entry per CDR3 protein. This sample yields a few hundred thousand distinct CDR3 sequences, of which 20% to 25% are seen a single time; about 0.84% belongs to the top ten. Investigators produced naive CD8 libraries from approximately 20,000 to 980,000 sorted cells, drawing on 10%, 30% or 50% RNA. The V gene lost 7 bases and the J gene lost 7 bases, with 12 bases spanning the gap. This CDR3 contains 12 residues. In germline, CDR1 is SEHNR, CDR2 FQNEAQ (reference sequence). A word on this clonotype: Its antigen is unidentified.

This TCR was sampled from a human donor in good health. Some libraries in this study had Jurkat cell RNA spiked in. This chain links TRBV7-9 with TRBJ2-3; D gene uncertain. The sequencing sample was made of naive CD8+ T cells from blood, with Jurkat cell RNA spiked in. The subset: FACS-sorted CD8+CD4-CCR7+CD45RA+ naive T cells. CDR3 protein: CASTGTYNTQYF. The CDR3 DNA follows: TGTGCCAGCACCGGAACCTATAATACGCAGTATTTT.